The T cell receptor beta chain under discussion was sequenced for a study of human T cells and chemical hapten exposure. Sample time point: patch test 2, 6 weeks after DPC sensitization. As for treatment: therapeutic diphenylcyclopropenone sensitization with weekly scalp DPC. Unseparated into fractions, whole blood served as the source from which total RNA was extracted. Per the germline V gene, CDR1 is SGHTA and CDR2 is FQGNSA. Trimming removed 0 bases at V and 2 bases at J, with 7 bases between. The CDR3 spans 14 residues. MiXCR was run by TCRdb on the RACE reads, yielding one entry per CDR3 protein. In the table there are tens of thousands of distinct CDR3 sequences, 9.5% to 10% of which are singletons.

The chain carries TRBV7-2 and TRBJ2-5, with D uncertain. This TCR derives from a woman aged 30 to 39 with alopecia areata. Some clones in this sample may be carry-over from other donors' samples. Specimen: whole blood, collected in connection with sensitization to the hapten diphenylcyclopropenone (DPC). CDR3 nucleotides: TGTGCCAGCAGCTTAGCCGGCAGACAAGAGACCCAGTACTTC. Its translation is CASSLAGRQETQYF.